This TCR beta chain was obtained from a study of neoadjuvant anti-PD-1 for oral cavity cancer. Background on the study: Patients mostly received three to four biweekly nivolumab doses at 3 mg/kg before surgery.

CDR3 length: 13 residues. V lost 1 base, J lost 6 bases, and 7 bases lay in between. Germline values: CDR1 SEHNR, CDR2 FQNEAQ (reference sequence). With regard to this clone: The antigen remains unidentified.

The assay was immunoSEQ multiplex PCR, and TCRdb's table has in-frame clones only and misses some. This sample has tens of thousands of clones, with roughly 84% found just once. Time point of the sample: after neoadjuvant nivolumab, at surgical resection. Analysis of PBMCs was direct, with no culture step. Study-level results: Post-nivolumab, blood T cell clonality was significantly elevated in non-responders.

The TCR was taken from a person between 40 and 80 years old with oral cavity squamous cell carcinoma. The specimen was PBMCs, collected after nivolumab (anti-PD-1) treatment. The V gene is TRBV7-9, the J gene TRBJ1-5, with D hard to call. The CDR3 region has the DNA TGTGCCAGCAGCTTAGTCATGGGTCAGCCCCAGCATTTT. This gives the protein CASSLVMGQPQHF.